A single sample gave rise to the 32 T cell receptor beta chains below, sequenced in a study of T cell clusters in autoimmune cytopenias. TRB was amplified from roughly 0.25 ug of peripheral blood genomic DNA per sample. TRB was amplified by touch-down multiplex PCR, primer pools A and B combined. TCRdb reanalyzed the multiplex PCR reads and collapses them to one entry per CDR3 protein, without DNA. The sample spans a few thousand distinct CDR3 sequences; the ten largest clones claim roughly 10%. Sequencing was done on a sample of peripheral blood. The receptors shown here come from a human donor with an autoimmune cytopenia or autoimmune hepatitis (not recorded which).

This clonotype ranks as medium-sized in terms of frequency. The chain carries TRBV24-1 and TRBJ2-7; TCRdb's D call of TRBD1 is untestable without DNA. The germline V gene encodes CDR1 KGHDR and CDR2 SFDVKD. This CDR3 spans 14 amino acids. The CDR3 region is CATSESGQGHEQYF.

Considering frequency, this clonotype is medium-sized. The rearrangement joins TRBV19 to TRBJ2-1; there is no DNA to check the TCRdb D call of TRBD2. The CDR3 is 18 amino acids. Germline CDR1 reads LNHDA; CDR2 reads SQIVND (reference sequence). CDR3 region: CASSIPSLTSGVYNEQFF.

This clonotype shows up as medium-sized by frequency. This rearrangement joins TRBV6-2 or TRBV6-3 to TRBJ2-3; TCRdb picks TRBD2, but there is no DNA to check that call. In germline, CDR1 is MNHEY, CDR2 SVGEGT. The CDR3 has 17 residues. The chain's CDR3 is CASSYLLGPGVRDTQYF.

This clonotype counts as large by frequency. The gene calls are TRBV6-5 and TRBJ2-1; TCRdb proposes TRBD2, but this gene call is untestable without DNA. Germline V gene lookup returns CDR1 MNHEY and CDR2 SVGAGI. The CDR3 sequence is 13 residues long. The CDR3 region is CASRLGGGTEQFF.

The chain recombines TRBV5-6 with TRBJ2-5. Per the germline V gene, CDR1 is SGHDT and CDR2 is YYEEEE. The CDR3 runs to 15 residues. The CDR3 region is CASSWGRGLWETQYF.

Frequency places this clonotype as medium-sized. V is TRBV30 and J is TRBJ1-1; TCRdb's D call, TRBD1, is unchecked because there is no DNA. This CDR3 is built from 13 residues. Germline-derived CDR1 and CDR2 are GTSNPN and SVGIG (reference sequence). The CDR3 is CAWARERQTEAFF.

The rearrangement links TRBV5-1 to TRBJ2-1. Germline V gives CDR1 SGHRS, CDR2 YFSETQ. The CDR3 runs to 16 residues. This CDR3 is CASSLSQASAYNEQFF. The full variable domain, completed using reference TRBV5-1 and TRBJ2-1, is KAGVTQTPRYLIKTRGQQVTLSCSPISGHRSVSWYQQTPGQGLQFLFEYFSETQRNKGNFPGRFSGRQFSNSRSEMNVSTLELGDSALYLCASSLSQASAYNEQFFGPGTRLTVL.

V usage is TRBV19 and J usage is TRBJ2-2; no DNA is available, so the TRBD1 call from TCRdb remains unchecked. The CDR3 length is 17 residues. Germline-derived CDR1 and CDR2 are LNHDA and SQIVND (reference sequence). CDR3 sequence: CASSMILAGAGTGELFF.

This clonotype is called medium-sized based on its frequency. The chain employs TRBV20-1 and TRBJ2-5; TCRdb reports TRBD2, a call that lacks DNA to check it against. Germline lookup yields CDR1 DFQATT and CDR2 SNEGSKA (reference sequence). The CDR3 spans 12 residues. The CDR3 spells CSAGGAGETQYF.

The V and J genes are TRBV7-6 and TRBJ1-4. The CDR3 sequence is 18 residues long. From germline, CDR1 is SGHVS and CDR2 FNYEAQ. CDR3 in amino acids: CASSLLSLRVISNEKLFF.

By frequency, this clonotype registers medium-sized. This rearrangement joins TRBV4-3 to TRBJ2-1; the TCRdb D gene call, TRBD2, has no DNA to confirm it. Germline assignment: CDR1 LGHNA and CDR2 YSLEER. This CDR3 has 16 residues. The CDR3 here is CASSQDGLTAYNEQFF.

This CDR3 reads CASSQEYYTDTQYF. V is TRBV4-3 and J is TRBJ2-3. This CDR3 contains 14 residues. Looked up from germline, CDR1 is LGHNA and CDR2 is YSLEER.

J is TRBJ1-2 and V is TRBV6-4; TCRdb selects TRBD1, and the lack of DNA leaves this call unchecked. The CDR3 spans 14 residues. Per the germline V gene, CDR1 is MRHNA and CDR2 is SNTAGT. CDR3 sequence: CASSFTGSNYNYTF.

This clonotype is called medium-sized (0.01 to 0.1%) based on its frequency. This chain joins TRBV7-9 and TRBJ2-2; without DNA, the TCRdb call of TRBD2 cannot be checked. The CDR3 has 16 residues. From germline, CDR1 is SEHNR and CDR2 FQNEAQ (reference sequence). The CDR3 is CASSLAPQTVTGELFF.

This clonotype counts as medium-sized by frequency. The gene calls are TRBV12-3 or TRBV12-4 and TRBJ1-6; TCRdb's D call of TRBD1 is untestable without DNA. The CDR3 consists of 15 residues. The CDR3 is CASSLGSSGNSPLHF.

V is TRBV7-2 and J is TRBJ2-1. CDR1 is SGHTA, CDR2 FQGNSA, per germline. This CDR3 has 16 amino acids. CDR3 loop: CASSLVLGGGRNEQFF.

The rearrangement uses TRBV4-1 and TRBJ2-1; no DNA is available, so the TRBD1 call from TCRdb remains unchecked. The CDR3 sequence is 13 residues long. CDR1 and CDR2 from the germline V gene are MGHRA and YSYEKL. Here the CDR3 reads CASSQTGAGEQFF.

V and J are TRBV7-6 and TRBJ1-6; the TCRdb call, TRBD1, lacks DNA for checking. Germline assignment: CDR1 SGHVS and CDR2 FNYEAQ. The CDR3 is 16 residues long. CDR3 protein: CASSLAGGAENSPLHF.

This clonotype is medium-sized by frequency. Here the CDR3 reads CASSFDRLTYEQYF. The rearrangement joins TRBV6-2 or TRBV6-3 to TRBJ2-7. Germline V gene lookup returns CDR1 MNHEY and CDR2 SVGEGT. CDR3 length: 14 residues.

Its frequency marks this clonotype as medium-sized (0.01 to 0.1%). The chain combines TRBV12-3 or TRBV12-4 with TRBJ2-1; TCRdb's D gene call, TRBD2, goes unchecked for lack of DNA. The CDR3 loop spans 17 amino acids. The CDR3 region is CASSKGEGLEGYNEQFF.

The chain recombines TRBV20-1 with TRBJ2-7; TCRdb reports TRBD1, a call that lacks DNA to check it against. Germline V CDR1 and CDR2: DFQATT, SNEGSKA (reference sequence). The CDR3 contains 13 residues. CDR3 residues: CSASNRGRNEQYF.

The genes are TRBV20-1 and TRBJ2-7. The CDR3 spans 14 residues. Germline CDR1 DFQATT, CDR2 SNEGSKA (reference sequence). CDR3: CSASPVAGFYEQYF.

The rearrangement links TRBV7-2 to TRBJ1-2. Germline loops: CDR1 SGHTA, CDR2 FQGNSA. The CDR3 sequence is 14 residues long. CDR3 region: CASSLEVAGKGYTF. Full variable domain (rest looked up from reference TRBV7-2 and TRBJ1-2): GAGVSQSPSNKVTEKGKDVELRCDPISGHTALYWYRQSLGQGLEFLIYFQGNSAPDKSGLPSDRFSAERTGGSVSTLTIQRTQQEDSAVYLCASSLEVAGKGYTFGSGTRLTVV.

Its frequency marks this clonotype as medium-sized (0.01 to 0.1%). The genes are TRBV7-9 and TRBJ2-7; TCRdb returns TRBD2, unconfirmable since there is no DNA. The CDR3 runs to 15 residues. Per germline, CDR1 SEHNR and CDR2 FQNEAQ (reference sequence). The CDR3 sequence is CASSLLRDRAYEQYF.

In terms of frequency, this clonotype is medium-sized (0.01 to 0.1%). This CDR3 is CASSQVDSLAYGYTF. This rearrangement joins TRBV4-2 to TRBJ1-2; TCRdb picks TRBD1, but there is no DNA to check that call. Germline V CDR1 and CDR2: LGHNA, YNFKEQ. There are 15 residues in the CDR3.

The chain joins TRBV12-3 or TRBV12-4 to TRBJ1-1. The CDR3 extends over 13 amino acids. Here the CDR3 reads CASNLGRPTEAFF.

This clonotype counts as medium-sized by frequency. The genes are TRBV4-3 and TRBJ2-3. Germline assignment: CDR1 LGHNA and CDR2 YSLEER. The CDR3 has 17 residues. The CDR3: CASSQDQTFPFTDTQYF.

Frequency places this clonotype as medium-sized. CDR3 protein: CASKLGNEQFF. The chain carries TRBV6-2 or TRBV6-3 and TRBJ2-1; no DNA is available, so the TRBD2 call from TCRdb remains unchecked. This CDR3 is built from 11 residues. Germline lookup yields CDR1 MNHEY and CDR2 SVGEGT.

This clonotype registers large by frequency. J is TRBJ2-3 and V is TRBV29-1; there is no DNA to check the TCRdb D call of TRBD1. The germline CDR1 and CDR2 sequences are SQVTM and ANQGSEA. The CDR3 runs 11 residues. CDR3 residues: CSVVGGDTQYF.

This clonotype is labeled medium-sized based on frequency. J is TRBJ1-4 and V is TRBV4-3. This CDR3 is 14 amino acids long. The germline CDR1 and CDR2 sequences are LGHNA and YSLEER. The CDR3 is CASSGSRNGEKLFF.

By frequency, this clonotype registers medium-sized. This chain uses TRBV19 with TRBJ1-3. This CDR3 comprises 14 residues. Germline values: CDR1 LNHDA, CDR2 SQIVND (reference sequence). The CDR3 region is CASSTGHSGNTIYF.

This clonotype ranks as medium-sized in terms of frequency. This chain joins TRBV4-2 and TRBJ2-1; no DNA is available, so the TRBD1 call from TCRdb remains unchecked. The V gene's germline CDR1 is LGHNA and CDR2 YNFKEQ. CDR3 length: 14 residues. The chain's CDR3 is CASSQVFPGRLQFF.